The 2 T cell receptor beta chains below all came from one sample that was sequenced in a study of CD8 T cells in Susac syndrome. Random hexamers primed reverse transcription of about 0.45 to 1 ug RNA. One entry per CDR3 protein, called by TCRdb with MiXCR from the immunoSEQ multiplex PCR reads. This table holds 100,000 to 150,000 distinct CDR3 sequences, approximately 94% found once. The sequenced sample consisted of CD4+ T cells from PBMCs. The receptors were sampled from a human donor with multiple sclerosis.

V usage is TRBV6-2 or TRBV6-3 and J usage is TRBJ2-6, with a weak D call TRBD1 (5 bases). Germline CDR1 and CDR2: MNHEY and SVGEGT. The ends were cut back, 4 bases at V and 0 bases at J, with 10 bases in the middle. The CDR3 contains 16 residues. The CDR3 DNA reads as TGTGCCAGCAGTTCGACAGCCATCTCTGGGGCCAACGTCCTGACTTTC. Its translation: CASSSTAISGANVLTF.

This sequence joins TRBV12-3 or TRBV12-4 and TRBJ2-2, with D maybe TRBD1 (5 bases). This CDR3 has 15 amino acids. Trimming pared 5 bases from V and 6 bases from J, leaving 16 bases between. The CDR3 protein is CASSVRQNKAGELFF. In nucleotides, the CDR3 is TGTGCCAGCAGTGTCCGACAGAATAAGGCCGGGGAGCTGTTTTTT.